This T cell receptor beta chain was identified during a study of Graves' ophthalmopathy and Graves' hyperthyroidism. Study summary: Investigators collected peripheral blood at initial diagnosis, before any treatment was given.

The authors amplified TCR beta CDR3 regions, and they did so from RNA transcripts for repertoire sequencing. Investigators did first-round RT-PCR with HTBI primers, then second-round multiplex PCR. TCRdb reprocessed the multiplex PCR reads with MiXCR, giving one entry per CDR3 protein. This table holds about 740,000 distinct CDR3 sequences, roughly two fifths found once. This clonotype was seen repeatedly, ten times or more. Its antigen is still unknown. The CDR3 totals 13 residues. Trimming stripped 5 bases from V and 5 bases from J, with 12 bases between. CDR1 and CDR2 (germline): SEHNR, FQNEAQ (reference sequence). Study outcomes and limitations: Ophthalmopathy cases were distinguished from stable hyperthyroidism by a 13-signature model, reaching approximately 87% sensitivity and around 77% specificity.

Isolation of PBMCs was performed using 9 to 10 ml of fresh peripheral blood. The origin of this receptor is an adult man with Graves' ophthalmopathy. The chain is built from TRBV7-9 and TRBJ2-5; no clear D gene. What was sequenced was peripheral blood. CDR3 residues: CASSAFFSETQYF. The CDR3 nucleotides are TGTGCCAGCAGCGCGTTTTTTAGCGAGACCCAGTACTTC.